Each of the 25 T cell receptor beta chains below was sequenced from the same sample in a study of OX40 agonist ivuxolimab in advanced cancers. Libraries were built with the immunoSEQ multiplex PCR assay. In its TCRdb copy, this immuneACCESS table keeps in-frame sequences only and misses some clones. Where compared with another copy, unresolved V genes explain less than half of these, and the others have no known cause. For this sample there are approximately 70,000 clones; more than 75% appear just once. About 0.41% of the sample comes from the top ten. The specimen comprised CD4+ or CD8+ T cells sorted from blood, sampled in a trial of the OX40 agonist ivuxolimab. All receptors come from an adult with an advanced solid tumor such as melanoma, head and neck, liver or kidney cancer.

The CDR3 coding sequence is TGTGCCAGCAGCTTAGGCTTCGGACAGCGAGGGATTGACGGGGAGCTGTTTTTT. This gives the protein CASSLGFGQRGIDGELFF. This chain joins TRBV11-3 and TRBJ2-2; the D gene is possibly TRBD1 (6 bases). The germline V gene encodes CDR1 SGHNT and CDR2 YENEEA. Trimming shortened V by 1 base and J by 7 bases, and 22 bases separated the two germline ends. The CDR3 runs 18 residues.

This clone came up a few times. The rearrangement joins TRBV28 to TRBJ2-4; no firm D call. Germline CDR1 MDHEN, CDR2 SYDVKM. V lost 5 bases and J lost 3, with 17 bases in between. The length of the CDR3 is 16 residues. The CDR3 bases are TGTGCCAGCAGTCGCTCGGACGTCACCCTCAAAAACATTCAGTACTTC. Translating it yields CASSRSDVTLKNIQYF.

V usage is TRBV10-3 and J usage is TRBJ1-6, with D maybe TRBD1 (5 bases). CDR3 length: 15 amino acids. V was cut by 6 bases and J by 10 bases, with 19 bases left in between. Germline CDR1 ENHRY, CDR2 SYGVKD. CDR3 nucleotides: TGTGCCATCAGGGAGGACGCGGGGACGTGGTCACCCCTCCACTTT. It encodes CAIREDAGTWSPLHF.

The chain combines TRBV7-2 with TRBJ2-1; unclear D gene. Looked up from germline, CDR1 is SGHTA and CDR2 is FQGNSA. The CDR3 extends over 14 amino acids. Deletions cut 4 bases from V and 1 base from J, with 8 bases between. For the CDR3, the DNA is TGTGCCAGCAGCTCCTCCCGGTCCTACAATGAGCAGTTCTTC. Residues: CASSSSRSYNEQFF.

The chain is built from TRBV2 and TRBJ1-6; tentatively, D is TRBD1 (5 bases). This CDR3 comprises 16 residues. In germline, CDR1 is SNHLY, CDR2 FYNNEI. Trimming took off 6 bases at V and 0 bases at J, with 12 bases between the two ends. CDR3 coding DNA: TGTGCCAGCAGGGGGGGGGAGACCTCCTATAATTCACCCCTCCACTTT. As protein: CASRGGETSYNSPLHF.

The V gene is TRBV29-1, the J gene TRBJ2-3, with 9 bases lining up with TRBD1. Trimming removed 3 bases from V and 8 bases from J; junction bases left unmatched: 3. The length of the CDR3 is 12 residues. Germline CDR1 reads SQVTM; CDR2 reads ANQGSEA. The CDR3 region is CSVDGQGSTQYF. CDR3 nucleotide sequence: TGCAGCGTTGACGGACAGGGGTCTACGCAGTATTTT.

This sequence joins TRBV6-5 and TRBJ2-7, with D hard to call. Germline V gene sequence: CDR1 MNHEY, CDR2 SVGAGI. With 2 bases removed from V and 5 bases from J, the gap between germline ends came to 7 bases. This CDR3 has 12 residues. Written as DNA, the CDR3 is TGTGCCAGCAGTTACGTATTCAACGAGCAGTACTTC. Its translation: CASSYVFNEQYF.

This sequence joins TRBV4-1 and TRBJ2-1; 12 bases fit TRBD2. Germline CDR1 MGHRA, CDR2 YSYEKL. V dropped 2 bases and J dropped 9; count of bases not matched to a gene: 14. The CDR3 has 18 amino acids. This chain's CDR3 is CASSQIQTGLAGRGEQFF. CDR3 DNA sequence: TGCGCCAGCAGCCAAATACAAACCGGACTAGCGGGGAGGGGTGAGCAGTTCTTC.

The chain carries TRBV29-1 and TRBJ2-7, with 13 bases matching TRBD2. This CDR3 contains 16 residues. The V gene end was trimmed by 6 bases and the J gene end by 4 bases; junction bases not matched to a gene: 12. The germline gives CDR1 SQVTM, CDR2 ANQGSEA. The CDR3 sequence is CSVAKVGLAGNYEQYF. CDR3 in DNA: TGCAGCGTCGCAAAAGTGGGACTAGCGGGAAATTACGAGCAGTACTTC.

The CDR3 DNA sequence: TGTGCCAGCAGCCAAAGTATCGGGAGTGGCTACACCTTC. Amino acids: CASSQSIGSGYTF. V is TRBV14 and J is TRBJ1-2; no clear D. CDR1 is SGHDN and CDR2 is FVKESK in the germline V gene. The CDR3 consists of 13 residues. With 2 bases removed from V and 7 bases from J, the gap between germline ends came to 11 bases.

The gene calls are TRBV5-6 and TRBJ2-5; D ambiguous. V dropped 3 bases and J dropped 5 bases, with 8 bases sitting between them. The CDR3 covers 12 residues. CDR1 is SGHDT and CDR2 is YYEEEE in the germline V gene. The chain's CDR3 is CASSSLGETQYF. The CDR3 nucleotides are TGTGCCAGCAGCTCCCTCGGGGAGACCCAGTACTTC. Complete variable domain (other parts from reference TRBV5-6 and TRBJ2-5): DAGVTQSPTHLIKTRGQQVTLRCSPKSGHDTVSWYQQALGQGPQFIFQYYEEEERQRGNFPDRFSGHQFPNYSSELNVNALLLGDSALYLCASSSLGETQYFGPGTRLLVL.

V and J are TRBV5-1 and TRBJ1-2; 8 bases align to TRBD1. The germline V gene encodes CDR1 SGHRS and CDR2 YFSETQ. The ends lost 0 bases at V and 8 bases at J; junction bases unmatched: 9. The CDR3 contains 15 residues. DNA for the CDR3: TGCGCCAGCAGCTTGGCAGGACAGGGCGTGGAGGGCTACACCTTC. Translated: CASSLAGQGVEGYTF.

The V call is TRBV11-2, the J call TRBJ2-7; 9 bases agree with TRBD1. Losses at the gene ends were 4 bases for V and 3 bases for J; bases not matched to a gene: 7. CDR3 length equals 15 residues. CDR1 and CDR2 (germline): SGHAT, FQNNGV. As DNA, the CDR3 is TGTGCCAGCAGCTCTCTCCGGGACAGGGACTACGAGCAGTACTTC. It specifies CASSSLRDRDYEQYF.

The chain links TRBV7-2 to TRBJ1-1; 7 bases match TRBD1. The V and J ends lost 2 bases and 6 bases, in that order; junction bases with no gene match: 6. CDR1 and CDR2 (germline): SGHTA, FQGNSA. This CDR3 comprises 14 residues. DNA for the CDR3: TGTGCCAGCAGCTTACAGACAGGGAGGTCTGAAGCTTTCTTT. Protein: CASSLQTGRSEAFF.

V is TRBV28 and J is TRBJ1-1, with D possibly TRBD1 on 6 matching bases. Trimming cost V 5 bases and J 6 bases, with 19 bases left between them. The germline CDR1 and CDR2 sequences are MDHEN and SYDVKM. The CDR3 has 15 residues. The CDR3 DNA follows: TGTGCCAGCAGTCCCGGTGGAGGGGGGACGGCTGAAGCTTTCTTT. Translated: CASSPGGGGTAEAFF.

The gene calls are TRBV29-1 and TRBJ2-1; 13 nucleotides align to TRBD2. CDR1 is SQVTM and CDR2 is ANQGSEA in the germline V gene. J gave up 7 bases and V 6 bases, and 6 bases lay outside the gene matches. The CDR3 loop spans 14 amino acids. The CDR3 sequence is CSVLAGGPGNEQFF. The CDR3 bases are TGCAGCGTACTAGCGGGAGGGCCTGGGAATGAGCAGTTCTTC.

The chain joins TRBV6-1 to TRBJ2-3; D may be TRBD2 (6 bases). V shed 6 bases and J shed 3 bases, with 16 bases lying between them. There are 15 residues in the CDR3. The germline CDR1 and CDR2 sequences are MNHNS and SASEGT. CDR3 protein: CASSPNSGRTDTQYF. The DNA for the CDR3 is TGTGCCAGCAGCCCGAATAGCGGTAGGACAGATACGCAGTATTTT.

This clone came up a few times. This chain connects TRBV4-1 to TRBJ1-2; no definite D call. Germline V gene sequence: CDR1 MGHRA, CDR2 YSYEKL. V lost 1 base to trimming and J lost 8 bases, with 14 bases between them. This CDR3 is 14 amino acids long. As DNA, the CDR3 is TGCGCCAGCAGCCAAGCGGGCTCCCCGAGAGGCTACACCTTC. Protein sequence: CASSQAGSPRGYTF.

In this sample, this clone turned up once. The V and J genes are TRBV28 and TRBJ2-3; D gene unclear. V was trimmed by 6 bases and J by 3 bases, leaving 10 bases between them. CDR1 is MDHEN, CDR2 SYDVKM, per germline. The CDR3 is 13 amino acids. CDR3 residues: CASSLQTTDTQYF. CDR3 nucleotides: TGTGCCAGCAGCCTCCAAACGACAGATACGCAGTATTTT.

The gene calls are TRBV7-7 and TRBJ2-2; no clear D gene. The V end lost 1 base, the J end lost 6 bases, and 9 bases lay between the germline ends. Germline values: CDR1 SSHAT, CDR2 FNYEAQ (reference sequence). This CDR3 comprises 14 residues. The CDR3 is CASSLVGGSGELFF. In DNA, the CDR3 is TGTGCCAGCAGCTTAGTGGGTGGCTCCGGGGAGCTGTTTTTT.

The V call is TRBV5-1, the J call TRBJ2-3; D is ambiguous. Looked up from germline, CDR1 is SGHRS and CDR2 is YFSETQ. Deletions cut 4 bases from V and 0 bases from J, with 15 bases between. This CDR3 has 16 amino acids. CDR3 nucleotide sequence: TGCGCCAGCAGCCTTGTTGGCAGAACTAGCACAGATACGCAGTATTTT. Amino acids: CASSLVGRTSTDTQYF.

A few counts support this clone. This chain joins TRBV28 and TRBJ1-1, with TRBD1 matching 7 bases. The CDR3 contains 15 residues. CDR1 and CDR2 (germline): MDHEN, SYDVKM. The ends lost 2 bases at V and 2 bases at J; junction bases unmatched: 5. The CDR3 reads CASSLGGTVNTEAFF. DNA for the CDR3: TGTGCCAGCAGTTTAGGGGGGACAGTAAACACTGAAGCTTTCTTT.

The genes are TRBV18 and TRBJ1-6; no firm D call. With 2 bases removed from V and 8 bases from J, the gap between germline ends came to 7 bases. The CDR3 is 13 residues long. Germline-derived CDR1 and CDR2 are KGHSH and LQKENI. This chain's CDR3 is CASSPGVDSPLHF. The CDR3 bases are TGTGCCAGCTCACCAGGGGTTGATTCACCCCTCCACTTT.

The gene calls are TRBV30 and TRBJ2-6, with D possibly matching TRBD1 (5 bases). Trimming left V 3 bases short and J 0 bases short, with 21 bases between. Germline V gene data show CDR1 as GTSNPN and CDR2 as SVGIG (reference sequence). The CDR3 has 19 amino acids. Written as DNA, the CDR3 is TGTGCCTGGAGAGCCCGACGACAAGGGGTCCACTCTGGGGCCAACGTCCTGACTTTC. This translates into CAWRARRQGVHSGANVLTF.

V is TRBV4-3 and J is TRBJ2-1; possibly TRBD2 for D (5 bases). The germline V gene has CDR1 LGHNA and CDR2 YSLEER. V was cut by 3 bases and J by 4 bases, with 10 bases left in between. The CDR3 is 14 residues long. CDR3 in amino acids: CASSQVAGYNEQFF. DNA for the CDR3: TGCGCCAGCAGCCAGGTGGCGGGTTACAATGAGCAGTTCTTC.